The 32 T cell receptor beta chains reported below all come from one sample, sequenced in a study of shared clonotypes between healthy human individuals (dated by TCRdb to the early 2020s). Library method: the immunoSEQ multiplex PCR assay. TCRdb mirrors the immuneACCESS table, restricted to in-frame sequences. Some clones are absent from its copies; in checked studies, under half trace to an unresolved V gene, and the reason for the others is unknown. The sample table records more than 2 million clones; approximately 95% of these occur just once. Jointly, the top ten make up 0.1% to 0.15% of the sample. The specimen sequenced was naive CD4+ T cells sorted from blood. Per the publication, the cell subset or site label means: CD45RA+ positively selected. These receptors were obtained from a man in his late teens or twenties in good health.

The genes are TRBV2 and TRBJ1-6; 8 bases agree with TRBD1. V was clipped by 7 bases and J by 10 bases; unmatched bases: 9. The CDR3 spans 14 residues. The germline CDR1 and CDR2 sequences are SNHLY and FYNNEI. The CDR3 nucleotides read TGTGCCAGCACCGTAGGACAGGGTCAATCACCCCTCCACTTT. Translation: CASTVGQGQSPLHF. Drawing the rest from reference TRBV2 and TRBJ1-6, the complete variable domain is EPEVTQTPSHQVTQMGQEVILRCVPISNHLYFYWYRQILGQKVEFLVSFYNNEISEKSEIFDDQFSVERPDGSNFTLKIRSTKLEDSAMYFCASTVGQGQSPLHFGNGTRLTVT.

This chain connects TRBV5-1 to TRBJ1-5; D call uncertain. The germline gives CDR1 SGHRS, CDR2 YFSETQ. V lost 0 bases and J lost 5, with 12 bases in between. The CDR3 spans 15 residues. The CDR3 coding sequence is TGCGCCAGCAGCTTGGGTGGGCAGGACTATCAGCCCCAGCATTTT. Its protein is CASSLGGQDYQPQHF.

V and J are TRBV5-1 and TRBJ1-6; possibly TRBD1 for D (6 bases). With 5 bases removed from V and 13 bases from J, the gap between germline ends came to 19 bases. Germline V gene data show CDR1 as SGHRS and CDR2 as YFSETQ. The CDR3 spans 14 residues. The CDR3 nucleotides are TGCGCCAGCAGGAAAAGACAGGATCCGGGGCCCCTCCACTTT. This encodes CASRKRQDPGPLHF.

The rearrangement joins TRBV2 to TRBJ1-5; TRBD1 matches at 8 bases. CDR1 and CDR2 (germline): SNHLY, FYNNEI. The ends lost 2 bases at V and 0 bases at J; junction bases unmatched: 6. The CDR3 has 17 residues. The CDR3 loop reads CASSEPTGGPSNQPQHF. DNA for the CDR3: TGTGCCAGCAGTGAACCTACAGGGGGGCCTAGCAATCAGCCCCAGCATTTT.

The rearrangement joins TRBV5-1 to TRBJ2-2, with TRBD2 identical over 8 bases. The CDR3 length is 17 residues. With 0 bases clipped from V and 3 bases from J, the junction kept 7 bases outside the gene matches. The V gene's germline CDR1 is SGHRS and CDR2 YFSETQ. CDR3 protein: CASSLAGSGAHTGELFF. CDR3 DNA sequence: TGCGCCAGCAGCTTGGCCGGTAGCGGGGCCCACACCGGGGAGCTGTTTTTT.

The J gene is TRBJ2-2, the V gene TRBV4-3, with 13 bases matching TRBD2. The CDR3 runs to 16 residues. Germline V CDR1 and CDR2: LGHNA, YSLEER. V dropped 0 bases and J dropped 11; count of bases not matched to a gene: 6. This CDR3 is CASSQEGAGLAGELFF. The CDR3 nucleotides are TGCGCCAGCAGCCAAGAGGGGGCGGGACTAGCGGGAGAGCTGTTTTTT.

V is TRBV11-2 and J is TRBJ1-3; D possibly corresponds to TRBD1 (6 bases). The V end lost 5 bases, the J end lost 2 bases, and 19 bases lay between the germline ends. From germline, CDR1 is SGHAT and CDR2 FQNNGV. CDR3 size: 17 residues. The CDR3 coding sequence is TGTGCCAGCAGCCCAAGACCGAGCGAGGGGGCTGGAAACACCATATATTTT. Translating gives CASSPRPSEGAGNTIYF.

The CDR3 coding sequence is TGCGCCAGCAGTGACCGGGCTAGCGGGAGTTTTGCAGATACGCAGTATTTT. Protein product: CASSDRASGSFADTQYF. The J gene is TRBJ2-3, the V gene TRBV10-1; 10 nucleotides match TRBD2. The CDR3 runs 17 residues. Trimming cost V 3 bases and J 4 bases; bases outside gene matches: 10. Germline CDR1 is WNHNN and CDR2 is SYGVQD (reference sequence).

The chain carries TRBV2 and TRBJ2-1; 9 nucleotides line up with TRBD2. The germline CDR1 and CDR2 sequences are SNHLY and FYNNEI. The CDR3 length is 15 residues. V gave up 6 bases and J gave up 2 bases; unmatched junction bases: 5. The CDR3 DNA reads as TGTGCCAGCAGGGAACTAGCGGGCCCCTACAATGAGCAGTTCTTC. Translation gives CASRELAGPYNEQFF.

Turning to this clone: Other DNA sequences of this sample code for an identical CDR3. This chain links TRBV20-1 with TRBJ1-2; D gene uncertain. The V gene lost 4 bases and the J gene lost 1 base, with 4 bases spanning the gap. This CDR3 region has 11 residues. The V gene's germline CDR1 is DFQATT and CDR2 SNEGSKA (reference sequence). CDR3 amino acids: CSATYNYGYTF. CDR3 bases: TGCAGTGCTACCTATAACTATGGCTACACCTTC.

The CDR3 coding sequence is TGCGCCAGCAGCCAAGAATGGTTCGAGGGAAACCAGCCCCAGCATTTT. It yields the protein CASSQEWFEGNQPQHF. The chain links TRBV4-3 to TRBJ1-5; no definite D call. Germline V gene sequence: CDR1 LGHNA, CDR2 YSLEER. The germline V and J ends were trimmed by 0 bases and 7 bases, with 16 bases remaining between them. The CDR3 has 16 residues.

This clone came up once. V usage is TRBV15 and J usage is TRBJ1-2; D gene ambiguous. The CDR3 covers 13 residues. V lost 3 bases, J lost 4 bases, and 9 bases lay in between. Germline CDR1 LNHNV, CDR2 YYDKDF (reference sequence). The CDR3 DNA follows: TGTGCCACCAGCAGGGACCTCAGCTATGGCTACACCTTC. The encoded protein is CATSRDLSYGYTF. Variable domain in full (rest from reference TRBV15 and TRBJ1-2): DAMVIQNPRYQVTQFGKPVTLSCSQTLNHNVMYWYQQKSSQAPKLLFHYYDKDFNNEADTPDNFQSRRPNTSFCFLDIRSPGLGDTAMYLCATSRDLSYGYTFGSGTRLTVV.

The gene calls are TRBV19 and TRBJ2-2; 10 bases are shared with TRBD2. J gave up 7 bases and V 7 bases, and 9 bases lay outside the gene matches. The germline gives CDR1 LNHDA, CDR2 SQIVND (reference sequence). The CDR3 extends over 15 amino acids. The CDR3 nucleotides are TGTGCCAGTACGGGTACTAGCGGGGCTATCGGGGAGCTGTTTTTT. This sequence encodes CASTGTSGAIGELFF.

This sequence joins TRBV2 and TRBJ1-2, with D maybe TRBD1 (5 bases). Germline CDR1 is SNHLY and CDR2 is FYNNEI. V lost 7 bases to trimming and J lost 6 bases, with 18 bases between them. This CDR3 spans 14 amino acids. The CDR3 region is CASNPVGGSHGYTF. CDR3 nucleotide sequence: TGTGCCAGCAACCCAGTCGGGGGGAGTCATGGCTACACCTTC.

V is TRBV5-4 and J is TRBJ2-3; TRBD2 agrees at 13 bases. The J segment lost 4 bases and the V segment lost 4 bases, leaving 3 bases of the junction unmatched. Germline assignment: CDR1 SGHNT and CDR2 YYREEE (reference sequence). The CDR3 has 15 residues. CDR3 sequence reads: CASSRTSGSSDTQYF. CDR3 DNA sequence: TGTGCCAGCAGCCGGACTAGCGGGAGTTCAGATACGCAGTATTTT.

A single count supports this clone. Other nucleotide sequences in the sample specify the same CDR3. The chain carries TRBV7-2 and TRBJ1-5; D is perhaps TRBD1 (6 bases). The ends were cut back, 4 bases at V and 4 bases at J, with 14 bases in the middle. Germline-derived CDR1 and CDR2 are SGHTA and FQGNSA. The CDR3 contains 15 residues. The CDR3 protein is CASSSSTGMNQPQHF. CDR3 nucleotide sequence: TGTGCCAGCAGCTCCTCTACAGGGATGAATCAGCCCCAGCATTTT.

The genes are TRBV10-1 and TRBJ2-2; D uncertain. The CDR3 loop spans 15 amino acids. Trimming left V 0 bases short and J 1 base short, with 6 bases between. Germline V gene sequence: CDR1 WNHNN, CDR2 SYGVQD (reference sequence). The CDR3 DNA reads TGCGCCAGCAGTGAGTCGAAGGGGAACACCGGGGAGCTGTTTTTT. Its translation is CASSESKGNTGELFF.

With respect to this clone: Other DNA variants within this sample encode the same CDR3. J is TRBJ2-6 and V is TRBV29-1, with a possible D match to TRBD1 (6 bases). The CDR3 is made up of 13 amino acids. The germline V and J ends were trimmed by 5 bases and 1 base, with 6 bases remaining between them. Germline CDR1 reads SQVTM; CDR2 reads ANQGSEA. CDR3 coding DNA: TGCAGCGTTACAGGGTCTGGGGCCAACGTCCTGACTTTC. Translation gives CSVTGSGANVLTF.

This rearrangement joins TRBV6-6 to TRBJ2-7, with unresolved D. V lost 8 bases and J lost 2, with 16 bases in between. This CDR3 has 14 amino acids. Germline V gives CDR1 MNHNY, CDR2 SVGAGI (reference sequence). CDR3 DNA sequence: TGTGCCAGCGATACGACTCCACTAACCTACGAGCAGTACTTC. Amino acids: CASDTTPLTYEQYF.

The V gene is TRBV2, the J gene TRBJ1-1; D not certain. Germline assignment: CDR1 SNHLY and CDR2 FYNNEI. The CDR3 has 11 amino acids. V lost 9 bases and J lost 4, with 9 bases in between. The CDR3 nucleotides read TGTGCCAGTCTTGTAAGCACTGAAGCTTTCTTT. Translated: CASLVSTEAFF.

This chain uses TRBV7-7 with TRBJ2-3; weak D call: TRBD2 (6 bases). The germline V and J ends were trimmed by 6 bases and 3 bases, with 16 bases remaining between them. Germline CDR1 SSHAT, CDR2 FNYEAQ (reference sequence). CDR3 length: 15 residues. The DNA for the CDR3 is TGTGCCAGCAGGTCGGGGGACCTAATGACAGATACGCAGTATTTT. This codes for CASRSGDLMTDTQYF.

This clone has only one observation. The chain employs TRBV7-8 and TRBJ1-4, with D unclear. V was shortened by 2 bases and J by 8 bases, with 12 bases between the two germline ends. The germline gives CDR1 SGHVS, CDR2 FQNEAQ. This CDR3 is built from 14 residues. CDR3 sequence reads: CASSLWGSQEKLFF. As DNA, the CDR3 is TGTGCCAGCAGCTTATGGGGTTCACAGGAAAAACTGTTTTTT.

This chain links TRBV14 with TRBJ1-2; maybe TRBD1 (5 bases). Germline V gene sequence: CDR1 SGHDN, CDR2 FVKESK. This CDR3 is built from 13 residues. Trimming pared 4 bases from V and 4 bases from J, leaving 10 bases between. Here the CDR3 DNA reads TGTGCCAGCAGCCCAACAGGTGTCTATGGCTACACCTTC. Translation gives CASSPTGVYGYTF.

The chain's CDR3 is CASTPQIQETQYF. CDR3 coding DNA: TGCGCCAGCACCCCACAGATCCAAGAGACCCAGTACTTC. The chain employs TRBV10-2 and TRBJ2-5; D unresolved. This CDR3 has 13 amino acids. Germline CDR1 is WSHSY and CDR2 is SAAADI. The V gene lost 7 bases and the J gene lost 1 base, with 10 bases spanning the gap.

The genes are TRBV21-1 and TRBJ2-2; the DNA was not compared with TRBD2, the D call given in the table. TRBV21-1 is a pseudogene locus. The CDR3 has 17 amino acids. The DNA for the CDR3 is TGTGCCAGCCCTGGCGGGAGGGCCGATCCGAACACCGGGGAGCTGTTTTTT. It is translated as CASPGGRADPNTGELFF.

The CDR3 coding sequence is TGTGCCAGCAGCGGGGACACCGCCCGGTCAGATGGCTACACCTTC. Its protein product is CASSGDTARSDGYTF. J is TRBJ1-2 and V is TRBV5-4, with D tentatively TRBD1 (6 bases). Germline loops: CDR1 SGHNT, CDR2 YYREEE (reference sequence). The CDR3 totals 15 residues. V was cut by 4 bases and J by 6 bases, with 19 bases left in between.

To note about this clone: Other DNA sequences in the sample encode the same CDR3. The rearrangement joins TRBV27 to TRBJ1-1, with unresolved D. Trimming cost V 3 bases and J 1 base, with 6 bases left between them. This CDR3 spans 13 amino acids. CDR1 and CDR2 (germline): MNHEY, SMNVEV (reference sequence). The CDR3 DNA is TGTGCCAGCAGTTTCGGACCGAACACTGAAGCTTTCTTT. Protein sequence: CASSFGPNTEAFF.

The V gene is TRBV19, the J gene TRBJ2-7, with D perhaps matching TRBD2 (5 bases). CDR1 LNHDA and CDR2 SQIVND come from the germline V gene (reference sequence). V was trimmed by 2 bases and J by 2 bases, leaving 16 bases between them. This CDR3 contains 16 residues. The CDR3 bases are TGTGCCAGTAGTATATCGGGGTCCTACCCAACCTACGAGCAGTACTTC. Translating it yields CASSISGSYPTYEQYF.

The chain has TRBV6-6 and TRBJ2-1; no definite D call. With 5 bases removed from V and 10 bases from J, the gap between germline ends came to 21 bases. Germline assignment: CDR1 MNHNY and CDR2 SVGAGI (reference sequence). CDR3 length: 15 residues. The CDR3 nucleotides are TGTGCCAGCAGTCATCCTGGGCCCTACCCGAGGGAGCAGTTCTTC. This codes for CASSHPGPYPREQFF.

V gene TRBV18 combines with J gene TRBJ2-1; TRBD1 matches 10 bases. CDR3 length: 17 residues. V lost 3 bases, J lost 8 bases, and 13 bases stayed unmatched. Germline CDR1 reads KGHSH; CDR2 reads LQKENI. The CDR3: CASSPGTGDPSGHEQFF. Here the CDR3 DNA reads TGTGCCAGCTCACCCGGGACAGGGGACCCTTCTGGGCATGAGCAGTTCTTC.

The rearrangement uses TRBV27 and TRBJ1-1; D perhaps matches TRBD1 (6 bases). This CDR3 contains 15 residues. Per germline, CDR1 MNHEY and CDR2 SMNVEV (reference sequence). V dropped 3 bases and J dropped 4 bases, with 15 bases sitting between them. The CDR3 here is CASSFRPKGGTEAFF. CDR3 sequence (DNA): TGTGCCAGCAGTTTTAGGCCCAAAGGGGGCACTGAAGCTTTCTTT.

The CDR3 sequence: CASSPSLAQGGGSYEQYF. In DNA, the CDR3 is TGTGCCAGCAGCCCTTCTTTGGCCCAGGGGGGAGGCTCCTACGAGCAGTACTTC. This rearrangement joins TRBV5-4 to TRBJ2-7, with a possible D match to TRBD1 (7 bases). Trimming pared 4 bases from V and 0 bases from J, leaving 23 bases between. The CDR3 is 18 residues long. Germline CDR1 is SGHNT and CDR2 is YYREEE (reference sequence).